This TCR beta chain was sequenced in a study of blood T cells in healthy people across ages. The V and J ends lost 6 bases and 0 bases, in that order; junction bases with no gene match: 3. Per the germline V gene, CDR1 is ENHRY and CDR2 is SYGVKD. The CDR3 consists of 15 residues. Sample-barcoded 5' priming and a J-beta primer mix drove a second PCR of about 6 to 12 cycles. TCRdb ran MiXCR on the 5' RACE reads and lists one entry per CDR3 protein. The sample records approximately 1,000,000 distinct CDR3 sequences, roughly two fifths being singletons. This receptor was taken from a man in his late teens or twenties in good health. The chain recombines TRBV10-3 with TRBJ1-5, with TRBD1 matching over 9 bases. Source material: blood. CDR3 nucleotide sequence: TGTGCCATCAGGAGGACAGGGGATAGCAATCAGCCCCAGCATTTT. Encoded protein: CAIRRTGDSNQPQHF.